The 25 T cell receptor beta chains presented below share a single source sample, sequenced in a study of Ad26.COV2.S vaccination and SARS-CoV-2 variants. Profiling relied on immunoSEQ multiplex PCR, and the TCRdb table lists in-frame clones only, not all of them. The table shows approximately 400,000 clones, with around 83% occurring only once. Sample treatment: 15 to 20 received Ad26.COV2.S at low or high dose, single or two shots; about 5 received placebo; per-sample allocation not given. It was on day 63 after the first vaccine or placebo injection that samples were taken. The material was peripheral blood, obtained in a trial of Ad26.COV2.S vaccine versus placebo. The receptors derive from a person between 18 and 60 years old who received the Ad26.COV2.S COVID-19 vaccine or a placebo.

This rearrangement joins TRBV29-1 to TRBJ2-6, with a possible D match to TRBD1 (6 bases). Per the germline V gene, CDR1 is SQVTM and CDR2 is ANQGSEA. Between the trimmed V and J ends, which lost 3 bases and 1 base, there was a span of 13 bases. This CDR3 spans 16 amino acids. In DNA, the CDR3 is TGCAGCGTTGACGGGCTTACAGGGTCTGGGGCCAACGTCCTGACTTTC. Translated: CSVDGLTGSGANVLTF.

The chain carries TRBV4-1 and TRBJ1-4; tentatively, D is TRBD1 (6 bases). Germline lookup yields CDR1 MGHRA and CDR2 YSYEKL. The CDR3 length is 15 residues. V lost 5 bases and J lost 8, with 18 bases in between. In DNA, the CDR3 is TGCGCCAGCAGCTCTCCCTTCCAGGGGCGGGAAAAACTGTTTTTT. It translates to CASSSPFQGREKLFF.

This clone appeared a single time. The chain carries TRBV7-2 and TRBJ2-3; 10 bases fit TRBD1. Germline V lookup: CDR1 SGHTA, CDR2 FQGNSA. After removal of 4 bases from V and 4 bases from J, the junction contained 5 bases not matched to a gene. This CDR3 comprises 15 residues. Here the CDR3 reads CASSSTTGGADTQYF. The CDR3 DNA follows: TGTGCCAGCAGCTCAACGACAGGGGGCGCAGATACGCAGTATTTT.

This sequence joins TRBV5-3 and TRBJ2-3; weak D call: TRBD2 (6 bases). TRBV5-3 is given ORF status, its function remaining uncertain. The V and J ends lost 5 bases and 2 bases respectively, with 21 bases between them. The CDR3 totals 17 residues. DNA of the CDR3: TGTGCCAGAAGATGTAGGAGGGGCGTGGAATACACAGATACGCAGTATTTT. Translation: CARRCRRGVEYTDTQYF.

The chain recombines TRBV7-9 with TRBJ2-2; the D is unclear. Trimming cost V 2 bases and J 4 bases, with 5 bases left between them. CDR1 is SEHNR and CDR2 is FQNEAQ in the germline V gene (reference sequence). CDR3 length: 13 amino acids. In DNA form, the CDR3 reads TGTGCCAGCAGCTTACCAGTCACCGGGGAGCTGTTTTTT. Protein: CASSLPVTGELFF. Using reference TRBV7-9 and TRBJ2-2 for the parts outside the CDR3, the full variable domain is DTGVSQNPRHKITKRGQNVTFRCDPISEHNRLYWYRQTLGQGPEFLTYFQNEAQLEKSRLLSDRFSAERPKGSFSTLEIQRTEQGDSAMYLCASSLPVTGELFFGEGSRLTVL.

In DNA, the CDR3 is TGTGCCAGCAGGGCCGGGACAGGGGCCGGTGGCTACACCTTC. Amino acid sequence: CASRAGTGAGGYTF. V and J are TRBV6-5 and TRBJ1-2; 10 nucleotides match TRBD1. The CDR3 runs 14 residues. V gave up 6 bases and J gave up 7 bases; unmatched junction bases: 8. In germline, CDR1 is MNHEY, CDR2 SVGAGI.

This sequence joins TRBV6-5 and TRBJ2-7, with no clear D. The germline V gene has CDR1 MNHEY and CDR2 SVGAGI. The CDR3 covers 13 residues. V was cut by 7 bases and J by 2 bases, with 12 bases left in between. The DNA of the CDR3 is TGTGCCAGCACCCAGTTAGCCCCCTACGAGCAGTACTTC. Translating gives CASTQLAPYEQYF.

About this clone: Other DNA sequences in the same sample also yield this CDR3. This sequence joins TRBV9 and TRBJ1-5; D unclear. V was trimmed by 0 bases and J by 4 bases, leaving 5 bases between them. Germline V gene lookup returns CDR1 SGDLS and CDR2 YYNGEE. This CDR3 has 13 amino acids. CDR3 bases: TGTGCCAGCAGCGTAGGAGATAATCAGCCCCAGCATTTT. This encodes CASSVGDNQPQHF. Supplemented by reference TRBV9 and TRBJ1-5, the full variable domain reads DSGVTQTPKHLITATGQRVTLRCSPRSGDLSVYWYQQSLDQGLQFLIQYYNGEERAKGNILERFSAQQFPDLHSELNLSSLELGDSALYFCASSVGDNQPQHFGDGTRLSIL.

The chain is built from TRBV7-2 and TRBJ2-3; D not resolved. Germline CDR1 and CDR2: SGHTA and FQGNSA. This CDR3 contains 13 residues. The V gene lost 8 bases and the J gene lost 1 base, with 10 bases spanning the gap. DNA of the CDR3: TGTGCCAGCGGCGGCTTCCGCACAGATACGCAGTATTTT. Protein sequence: CASGGFRTDTQYF. Complete variable domain (other parts from reference TRBV7-2 and TRBJ2-3): GAGVSQSPSNKVTEKGKDVELRCDPISGHTALYWYRQSLGQGLEFLIYFQGNSAPDKSGLPSDRFSAERTGGSVSTLTIQRTQQEDSAVYLCASGGFRTDTQYFGPGTRLTVL.

This chain links TRBV7-2 with TRBJ2-5; TRBD1 matches 7 bases. The CDR3 loop spans 14 amino acids. V was clipped by 5 bases and J by 1 base; unmatched bases: 4. The germline V gene has CDR1 SGHTA and CDR2 FQGNSA. The chain's CDR3 is CASSQDRSQETQYF. CDR3 DNA: TGTGCCAGCAGCCAGGACAGGAGCCAAGAGACCCAGTACTTC.

Concerning this clone: This sample includes further DNA sequences coding for the same CDR3. The chain has TRBV30 and TRBJ1-3; D is possibly TRBD1 (5 bases). The CDR3 extends over 13 amino acids. CDR1 and CDR2 (germline): GTSNPN, SVGIG (reference sequence). Trimming took 0 bases from V and 5 from J, leaving 8 bases between them. The CDR3 is CAWSVSGRNTIYF. DNA for the CDR3: TGTGCCTGGAGTGTATCAGGGCGAAACACCATATATTTT.

The chain carries TRBV6-4 and TRBJ2-3, with 12 bases fitting TRBD2. The V gene's germline CDR1 is MRHNA and CDR2 SNTAGT. V shed 0 bases and J 7 bases; nucleotides not matched to a gene: 5. This CDR3 contains 16 residues. CDR3 residues: CASSDSTSGSSNTQYF. The CDR3, as DNA: TGTGCCAGCAGTGACTCGACTAGCGGGAGCTCGAATACGCAGTATTTT.

The chain is built from TRBV5-5 and TRBJ1-5; no clear D gene. Looked up from germline, CDR1 is SGHKS and CDR2 is YYEKEE (reference sequence). The CDR3 totals 13 residues. Trimming pared 0 bases from V and 5 bases from J, leaving 6 bases between. The CDR3 region is CASSLAVDQPQHF. The DNA for the CDR3 is TGTGCCAGCAGCTTGGCGGTTGATCAGCCCCAGCATTTT.

This sequence joins TRBV6-5 and TRBJ1-6; D is unresolved. Germline V gives CDR1 MNHEY, CDR2 SVGAGI. CDR3 length: 13 amino acids. The V end lost 6 bases, the J end lost 7 bases, and 10 bases lay between the germline ends. The CDR3 region is CASREKQNSPLHF. The DNA of the CDR3 is TGTGCCAGCAGAGAGAAACAGAATTCACCCCTCCACTTT.

This clone showed up just once. The chain employs TRBV6-5 and TRBJ1-2; D is ambiguous. V was clipped by 4 bases and J by 14 bases, with 17 bases between them. Germline-derived CDR1 and CDR2 are MNHEY and SVGAGI. This CDR3 spans 12 amino acids. The CDR3 protein is CASSSGPWLGTF. In DNA form, the CDR3 reads TGTGCCAGCAGTTCCGGCCCCTGGTTGGGGACCTTC.

This clone came up once. DNA for the CDR3: TGTGCCAGCAGCCCTATGCGGGGCCCTTACAATGAGCAGTTCTTC. It translates to CASSPMRGPYNEQFF. This chain connects TRBV7-2 to TRBJ2-1; tentative D call: TRBD2 (6 bases). The CDR3 has 15 residues. Germline V CDR1 and CDR2: SGHTA, FQGNSA. Trimming removed 5 bases at V and 4 bases at J, with 15 bases between.

This clone was picked up a small number of times. The V call is TRBV7-2, the J call TRBJ1-1; D ambiguous. CDR1 and CDR2 from the germline V gene are SGHTA and FQGNSA. The CDR3 totals 13 residues. V was shortened by 8 bases and J by 0 bases, with 10 bases between the two germline ends. CDR3 in DNA: TGTGCCAGCTGGGCACCTCTGAACACTGAAGCTTTCTTT. Translation: CASWAPLNTEAFF.

This chain uses TRBV30 with TRBJ1-5, with a weak D call TRBD1 (5 bases). The CDR3 has 12 amino acids. Trimming removed 2 bases from V and 11 bases from J, with 13 bases in between. Per the germline V gene, CDR1 is GTSNPN and CDR2 is SVGIG (reference sequence). CDR3 nucleotides: TGTGCCTGGAGTTCGGGGCCTGGGACCCAGCATTTT. It codes for CAWSSGPGTQHF. The full variable domain, its missing parts supplied by reference TRBV30 and TRBJ1-5, is SQTIHQWPATLVQPVGSPLSLECTVEGTSNPNLYWYRQAAGRGLQLLFYSVGIGQISSEVPQNLSASRPQDRQFILSSKKLLLSDSGFYLCAWSSGPGTQHFGDGTRLSIL.

This clone has only a few counts. The rearrangement joins TRBV6-6 to TRBJ2-7, with TRBD1 matching 7 bases. The CDR3 loop spans 14 amino acids. CDR1 and CDR2 (germline): MNHNY, SVGAGI (reference sequence). With 11 bases clipped from V and 4 bases from J, the junction kept 14 bases outside the gene matches. DNA of the CDR3: TGTGCCGGCGCACCCGAGAACAGGGGATACGAGCAGTACTTC. This codes for CAGAPENRGYEQYF.

CDR3 sequence: CASSEEVTGHQPQHF. CDR3 nucleotide sequence: TGTGCCAGCAGTGAAGAGGTGACAGGGCATCAGCCCCAGCATTTT. The V call is TRBV6-1, the J call TRBJ1-5; 7 bases align to TRBD1. CDR3 length: 15 residues. In germline, CDR1 is MNHNS, CDR2 SASEGT. J lost 5 bases, V lost 1 base, and 5 bases had no gene match.

This chain links TRBV2 with TRBJ2-3; 13 bases fit TRBD2. In germline, CDR1 is SNHLY, CDR2 FYNNEI. J gave up 5 bases and V 2 bases, and 10 bases lay outside the gene matches. The CDR3 is 18 residues long. The CDR3 loop reads CASSEPLLAGGQGDTQYF. In nucleotides, the CDR3 is TGTGCCAGCAGTGAACCCCTACTAGCGGGGGGGCAGGGAGATACGCAGTATTTT.

CDR3 region: CASSMRGFTEAFF. The CDR3 nucleotides are TGTGCCAGTAGTATGAGAGGGTTCACTGAAGCTTTCTTT. The rearrangement joins TRBV19 to TRBJ1-1; D unresolved. Trimming stripped 3 bases from V and 4 bases from J, with 9 bases between. The CDR3 has 13 amino acids. The germline CDR1 and CDR2 sequences are LNHDA and SQIVND (reference sequence).

Of note for this clone: The same CDR3 arises from other DNA sequences in this sample as well. The genes are TRBV12-5 and TRBJ2-2; D call uncertain. CDR1 LGHNT and CDR2 FRNRAP come from the germline V gene. Trimming took off 0 bases at V and 1 base at J, with 6 bases between the two ends. CDR3 length: 15 amino acids. CDR3 loop: CASGLVHGNTGELFF. The CDR3 coding sequence is TGTGCTAGTGGTTTGGTACATGGGAACACCGGGGAGCTGTTTTTT.

The chain links TRBV7-9 to TRBJ2-7; no clear D. This CDR3 has 14 amino acids. V lost 3 bases, J lost 0 bases, and 9 bases lay in between. Germline V gene sequence: CDR1 SEHNR, CDR2 FQNEAQ (reference sequence). CDR3 nucleotides: TGTGCCAGCAGCTTTTGGTACAGCTCCTACGAGCAGTACTTC. Encoded protein: CASSFWYSSYEQYF.

This chain uses TRBV5-4 with TRBJ2-1; D unresolved. Per the germline V gene, CDR1 is SGHNT and CDR2 is YYREEE (reference sequence). V gave up 4 bases and J gave up 9 bases, with 14 bases separating them. The CDR3 is 13 residues long. The CDR3 DNA reads TGTGCCAGCAGCCCAGACTGGGCCCGTGAGCAGTTCTTC. Residues: CASSPDWAREQFF.